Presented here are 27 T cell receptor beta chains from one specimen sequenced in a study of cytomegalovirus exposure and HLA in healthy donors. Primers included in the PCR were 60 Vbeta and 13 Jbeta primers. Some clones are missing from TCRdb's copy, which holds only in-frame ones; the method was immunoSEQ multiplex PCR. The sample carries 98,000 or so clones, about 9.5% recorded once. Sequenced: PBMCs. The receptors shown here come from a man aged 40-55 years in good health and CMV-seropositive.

CDR3 in DNA: TGCGCCAGCAGCTTGGTCGACAGAAAAAACTATGGCTACACCTTC. Amino acid sequence: CASSLVDRKNYGYTF. The chain recombines TRBV5-1 with TRBJ1-2; D may be TRBD1 (5 bases). Trimming removed 0 bases from V and 2 bases from J, with 11 bases in between. Germline lookup yields CDR1 SGHRS and CDR2 YFSETQ. The CDR3 totals 15 residues.

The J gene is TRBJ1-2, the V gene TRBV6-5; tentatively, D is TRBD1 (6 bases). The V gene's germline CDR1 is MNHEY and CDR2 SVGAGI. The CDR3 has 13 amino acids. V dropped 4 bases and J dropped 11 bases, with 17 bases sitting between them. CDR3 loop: CASSSGGGRRYTF. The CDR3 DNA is TGTGCCAGCAGTTCCGGGGGGGGGCGTAGATACACCTTC.

Here the CDR3 reads CASSSAGNSGEQYF. The CDR3 nucleotides read TGTGCCAGCAGTTCAGCCGGGAATTCGGGCGAGCAGTACTTC. J is TRBJ2-7 and V is TRBV28, with D possibly TRBD2 on 5 matching bases. Germline CDR1 reads MDHEN; CDR2 reads SYDVKM. CDR3 size: 14 residues. V lost 4 bases, J lost 6 bases, and 16 bases lay in between.

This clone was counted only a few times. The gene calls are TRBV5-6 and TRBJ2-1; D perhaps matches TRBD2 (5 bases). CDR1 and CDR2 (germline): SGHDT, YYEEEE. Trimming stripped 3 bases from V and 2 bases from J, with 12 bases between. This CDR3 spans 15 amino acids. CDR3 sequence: CASSSDSHPYNEQFF. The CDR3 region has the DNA TGTGCCAGCAGCTCGGACTCCCATCCCTACAATGAGCAGTTCTTC.

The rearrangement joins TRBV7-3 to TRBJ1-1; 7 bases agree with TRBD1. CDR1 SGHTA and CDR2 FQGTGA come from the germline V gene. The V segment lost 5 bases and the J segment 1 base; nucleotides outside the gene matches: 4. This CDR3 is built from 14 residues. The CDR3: CASSTRQGNTEAFF. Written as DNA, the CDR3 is TGTGCCAGCAGCACGAGACAGGGGAACACTGAAGCTTTCTTT.

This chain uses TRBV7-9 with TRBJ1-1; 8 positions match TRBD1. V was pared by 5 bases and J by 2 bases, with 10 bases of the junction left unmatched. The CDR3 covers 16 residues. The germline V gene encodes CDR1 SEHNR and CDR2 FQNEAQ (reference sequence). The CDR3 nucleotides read TGTGCCAGCAGCAGCGCCCCCCAGGGGGCTAACACTGAAGCTTTCTTT. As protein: CASSSAPQGANTEAFF.

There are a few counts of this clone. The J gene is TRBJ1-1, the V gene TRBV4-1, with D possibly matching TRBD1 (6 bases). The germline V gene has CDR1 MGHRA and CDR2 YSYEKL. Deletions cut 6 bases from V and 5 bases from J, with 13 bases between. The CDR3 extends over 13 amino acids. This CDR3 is CASRTQGKTEAFF. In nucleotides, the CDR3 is TGCGCCAGCAGGACGCAGGGGAAGACTGAAGCTTTCTTT.

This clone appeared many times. CDR3 in DNA: TGTGCCAGCAGCCTGAACAGGGGAACTGGAAACACCATATATTTT. Translation gives CASSLNRGTGNTIYF. This chain joins TRBV4-2 and TRBJ1-3, with 7 bases matching TRBD1. CDR3 length equals 15 residues. The J segment lost 2 bases and the V segment lost 4 bases, leaving 5 bases of the junction unmatched. Germline loops: CDR1 LGHNA, CDR2 YNFKEQ.

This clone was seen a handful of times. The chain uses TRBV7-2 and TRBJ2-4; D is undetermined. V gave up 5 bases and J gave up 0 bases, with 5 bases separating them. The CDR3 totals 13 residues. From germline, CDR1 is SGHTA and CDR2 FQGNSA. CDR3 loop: CASSPLAKNIQYF. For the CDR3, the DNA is TGTGCCAGCAGCCCTCTAGCCAAAAACATTCAGTACTTC.

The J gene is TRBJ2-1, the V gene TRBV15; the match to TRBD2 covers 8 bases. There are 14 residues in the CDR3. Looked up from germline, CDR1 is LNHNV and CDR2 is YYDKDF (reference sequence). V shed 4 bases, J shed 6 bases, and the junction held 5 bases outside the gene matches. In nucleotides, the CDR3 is TGTGCCACCAGCATAACTAGCGGATTCAATGAGCAGTTCTTC. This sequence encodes CATSITSGFNEQFF. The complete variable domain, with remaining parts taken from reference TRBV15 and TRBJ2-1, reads DAMVIQNPRYQVTQFGKPVTLSCSQTLNHNVMYWYQQKSSQAPKLLFHYYDKDFNNEADTPDNFQSRRPNTSFCFLDIRSPGLGDTAMYLCATSITSGFNEQFFGPGTRLTVL.

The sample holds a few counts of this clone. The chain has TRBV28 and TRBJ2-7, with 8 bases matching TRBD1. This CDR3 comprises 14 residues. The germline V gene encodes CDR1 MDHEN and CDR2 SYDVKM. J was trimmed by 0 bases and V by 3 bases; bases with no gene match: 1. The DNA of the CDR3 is TGTGCCAGCAGTTTCGGGACAGGCTCCTACGAGCAGTACTTC. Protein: CASSFGTGSYEQYF.

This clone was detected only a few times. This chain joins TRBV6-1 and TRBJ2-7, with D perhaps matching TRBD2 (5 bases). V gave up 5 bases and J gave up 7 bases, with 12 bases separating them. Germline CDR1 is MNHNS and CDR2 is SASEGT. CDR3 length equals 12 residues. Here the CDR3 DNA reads TGTGCCAGCAGTAGAAATACGGGGGAGCAGTACTTC. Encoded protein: CASSRNTGEQYF.

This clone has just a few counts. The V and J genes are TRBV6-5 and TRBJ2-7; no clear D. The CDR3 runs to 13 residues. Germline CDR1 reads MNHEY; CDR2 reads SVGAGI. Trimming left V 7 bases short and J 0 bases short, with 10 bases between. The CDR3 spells CASKPIHSYEQYF. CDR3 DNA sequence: TGTGCCAGCAAACCGATACACTCCTACGAGCAGTACTTC.

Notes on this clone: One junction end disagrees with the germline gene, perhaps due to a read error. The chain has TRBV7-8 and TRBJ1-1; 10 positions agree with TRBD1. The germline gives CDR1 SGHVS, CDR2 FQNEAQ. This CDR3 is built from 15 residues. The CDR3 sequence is CVSTVRDRGSTEAFF. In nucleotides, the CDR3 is TGTGTCAGCACCGTCCGGGACAGGGGATCCACTGAAGCTTTCTTT.

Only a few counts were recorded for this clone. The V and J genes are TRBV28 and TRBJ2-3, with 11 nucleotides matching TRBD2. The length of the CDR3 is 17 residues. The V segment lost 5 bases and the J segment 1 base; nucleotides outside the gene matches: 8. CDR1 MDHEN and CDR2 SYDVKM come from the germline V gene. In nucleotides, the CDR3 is TGTGCCAGCAGTGGACTGGGACTAGCGGACGGCACAGATACGCAGTATTTT. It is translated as CASSGLGLADGTDTQYF.

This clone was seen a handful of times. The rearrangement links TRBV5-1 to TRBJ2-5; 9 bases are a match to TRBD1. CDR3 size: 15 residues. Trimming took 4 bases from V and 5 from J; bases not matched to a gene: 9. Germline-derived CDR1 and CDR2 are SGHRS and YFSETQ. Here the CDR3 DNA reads TGCGCCAGCAGCCCGCAACAGGGGGCGAGGGAGACCCAGTACTTC. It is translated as CASSPQQGARETQYF.

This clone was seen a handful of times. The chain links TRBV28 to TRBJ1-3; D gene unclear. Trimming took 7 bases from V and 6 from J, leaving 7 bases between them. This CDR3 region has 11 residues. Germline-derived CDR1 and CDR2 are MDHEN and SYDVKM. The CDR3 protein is CASKGENTIYF. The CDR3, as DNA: TGTGCCAGCAAGGGAGAAAACACCATATATTTT.

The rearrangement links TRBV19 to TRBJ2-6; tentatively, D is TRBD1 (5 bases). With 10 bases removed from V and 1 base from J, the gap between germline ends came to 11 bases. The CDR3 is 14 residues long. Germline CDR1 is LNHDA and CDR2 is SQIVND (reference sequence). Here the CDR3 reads CATTDISGANVLTF. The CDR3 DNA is TGTGCCACCACGGACATATCTGGGGCCAACGTCCTGACTTTC.

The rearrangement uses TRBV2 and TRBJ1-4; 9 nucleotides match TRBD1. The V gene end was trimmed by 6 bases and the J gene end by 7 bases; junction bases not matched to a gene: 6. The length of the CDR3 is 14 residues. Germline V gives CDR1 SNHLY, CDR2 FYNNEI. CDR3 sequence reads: CASREGQGGEKLFF. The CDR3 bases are TGTGCCAGCAGGGAGGGACAGGGAGGTGAAAAACTGTTTTTT.

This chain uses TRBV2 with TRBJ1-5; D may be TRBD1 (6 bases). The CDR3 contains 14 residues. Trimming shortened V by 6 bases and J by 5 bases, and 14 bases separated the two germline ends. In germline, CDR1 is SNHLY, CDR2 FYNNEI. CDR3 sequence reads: CASSQGGRDQPQHF. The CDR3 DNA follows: TGTGCCAGCAGCCAAGGGGGAAGGGATCAGCCCCAGCATTTT.

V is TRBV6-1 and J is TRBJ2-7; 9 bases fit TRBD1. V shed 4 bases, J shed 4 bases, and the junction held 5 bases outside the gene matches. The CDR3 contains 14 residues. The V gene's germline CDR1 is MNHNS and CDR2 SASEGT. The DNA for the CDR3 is TGTGCCAGCAGTGCGGGGACAGGGCAGTACGAGCAGTACTTC. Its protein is CASSAGTGQYEQYF.

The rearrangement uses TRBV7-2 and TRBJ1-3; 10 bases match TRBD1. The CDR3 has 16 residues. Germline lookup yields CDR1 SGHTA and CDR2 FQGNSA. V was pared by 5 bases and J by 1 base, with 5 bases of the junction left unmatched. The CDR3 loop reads CASSQRQGASGNTIYF. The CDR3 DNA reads TGTGCCAGCAGCCAAAGACAGGGGGCTTCTGGAAACACCATATATTTT.

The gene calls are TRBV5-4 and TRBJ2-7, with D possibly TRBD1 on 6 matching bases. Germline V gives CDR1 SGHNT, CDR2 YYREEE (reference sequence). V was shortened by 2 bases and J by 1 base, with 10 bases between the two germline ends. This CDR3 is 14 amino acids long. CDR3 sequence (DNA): TGTGCCAGCAGCTTTCAGGGGAGTTCCTACGAGCAGTACTTC. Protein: CASSFQGSSYEQYF.

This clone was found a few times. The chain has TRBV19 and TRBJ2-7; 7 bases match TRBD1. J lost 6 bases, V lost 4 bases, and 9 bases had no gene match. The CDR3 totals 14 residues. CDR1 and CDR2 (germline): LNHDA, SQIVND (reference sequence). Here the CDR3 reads CASSKGPGGLEQYF. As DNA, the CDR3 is TGTGCCAGTAGTAAAGGGCCAGGGGGTCTCGAGCAGTACTTC.

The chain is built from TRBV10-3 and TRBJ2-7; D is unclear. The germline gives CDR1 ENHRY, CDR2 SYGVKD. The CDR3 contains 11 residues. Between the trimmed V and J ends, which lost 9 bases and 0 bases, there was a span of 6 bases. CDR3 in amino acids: CAIGNSYEQYF. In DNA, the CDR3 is TGTGCCATTGGCAACTCCTACGAGCAGTACTTC.

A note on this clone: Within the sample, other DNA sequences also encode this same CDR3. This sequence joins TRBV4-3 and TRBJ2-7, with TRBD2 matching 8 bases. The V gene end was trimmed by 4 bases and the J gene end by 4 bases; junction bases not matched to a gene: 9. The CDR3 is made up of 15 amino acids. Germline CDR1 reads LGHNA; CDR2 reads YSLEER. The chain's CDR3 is CASSLKAGEAYEQYF. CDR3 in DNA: TGCGCCAGCAGCCTGAAAGCGGGAGAAGCTTACGAGCAGTACTTC.

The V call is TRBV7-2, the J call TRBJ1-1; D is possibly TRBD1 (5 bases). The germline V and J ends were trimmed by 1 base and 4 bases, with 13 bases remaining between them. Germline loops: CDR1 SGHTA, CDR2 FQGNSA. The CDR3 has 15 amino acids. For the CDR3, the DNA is TGTGCCAGCAGCTTAGGAACAGGAATGAGCACTGAAGCTTTCTTT. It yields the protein CASSLGTGMSTEAFF.